These 5 T cell receptor beta chains came from one sample sequenced in a study of response to subunit inactivated influenza vaccine. TCRdb reanalysed the RT-PCR reads using MiXCR and keeps one entry per CDR3 protein. The top ten hold around 7.3% of the sample, which has hundreds of thousands of distinct CDR3 sequences, about 14% seen once. Sequenced material: PBMCs from blood, taken 14 to 15 days before vaccination. These TCRs come from a middle-aged man who received an inactivated influenza vaccine.

Only a few counts were recorded for this clonotype. V and J are TRBV7-9 and TRBJ2-5; 9 nucleotides match TRBD1. Looked up from germline, CDR1 is SEHNR and CDR2 is FQNEAQ (reference sequence). The CDR3 spans 15 residues. J lost 2 bases, V lost 5 bases, and 6 bases had no gene match. As DNA, the CDR3 is TGTGCCAGCAGCCTCATAGACAGGGGGCAAGAGACCCAGTACTTC. Its translation is CASSLIDRGQETQYF.

The chain combines TRBV18 with TRBJ2-1; tentatively, D is TRBD2 (5 bases). Per the germline V gene, CDR1 is KGHSH and CDR2 is LQKENI. The CDR3 totals 15 residues. V was cut by 2 bases and J by 10 bases, with 18 bases left in between. The chain's CDR3 is CASSPGSGNIKEQFF. CDR3 DNA: TGTGCCAGCTCACCAGGATCGGGAAACATCAAGGAGCAGTTCTTC.

The gene calls are TRBV28 and TRBJ2-3; TRBD2 might be the D (6 bases). The germline V gene has CDR1 MDHEN and CDR2 SYDVKM. CDR3 length: 12 residues. The V end was cut by 6 bases, the J end by 6 bases, with 10 bases between. The CDR3 region is CASRKAGDTQYF. CDR3 in DNA: TGTGCCAGCAGAAAAGCGGGTGATACGCAGTATTTT.

Only a few counts were recorded for this clonotype. V is TRBV11-2 and J is TRBJ2-5, with TRBD2 matching over 9 bases. The CDR3 length is 16 residues. The trim removed 3 bases at V and 2 bases at J, leaving 7 bases unmatched. Germline assignment: CDR1 SGHAT and CDR2 FQNNGV. CDR3 protein: CASSLRLRGGQETQYF. The CDR3 DNA sequence: TGTGCCAGCAGCTTGCGTTTGCGGGGGGGACAAGAGACCCAGTACTTC.

This chain joins TRBV5-1 and TRBJ2-6; 8 nucleotides agree with TRBD1. Germline V gene lookup returns CDR1 SGHRS and CDR2 YFSETQ. The V segment lost 5 bases and the J segment 0 bases; nucleotides outside the gene matches: 4. The CDR3 sequence is 16 residues long. The CDR3 here is CASSDRGHSGANVLTF. In DNA form, the CDR3 reads TGCGCCAGCAGTGACAGGGGCCACTCTGGGGCCAACGTCCTGACTTTC. Full variable domain (missing parts from reference TRBV5-1 and TRBJ2-6): KAGVTQTPRYLIKTRGQQVTLSCSPISGHRSVSWYQQTPGQGLQFLFEYFSETQRNKGNFPGRFSGRQFSNSRSEMNVSTLELGDSALYLCASSDRGHSGANVLTFGAGSRLTVL.